This T cell receptor (beta chain) was identified in a study of vaccination and CD4 T cells after COVID-19. Study-level information: Either the Pfizer-BioNTech BNT162b2 or Moderna mRNA-1273 vaccine was given as two doses. Overlapping peptides of the spike proteins of SARS-CoV-2, HCoV-NL63, HCoV-OC43 and HCoV-229E were used for cell stimulation.

The treatment denotes: roughly ten-day PBMC culture with coronavirus spike peptide pools or control peptides (ViraFEST assay). ViraFEST used peptide pools to expand antigen-specific T cells and subsequently sequenced their TCRs. At both days 3 and 7, half the medium was replaced with fresh IL-2 medium. For this clonotype: Its matching antigen is unknown.

Germline V gene sequence: CDR1 MNHEY, CDR2 SMNVEV (reference sequence). The CDR3 is made up of 17 amino acids. Trimming left V 4 bases short and J 0 bases short, with 13 bases between. An Oncomine TCR Beta short-read assay was used to sequence the DNA from cultured CD4+ T cells. TCRdb passed the PCR reads through MiXCR, listing each CDR3 protein once. Altogether around 19,000 distinct CDR3 sequences are present, less than 70% being singletons, with the ten largest covering 11%. The genes are TRBV27 and TRBJ1-6, with D perhaps matching TRBD1 (6 bases). The sequence was collected from a human donor who had recovered from COVID-19. Sequencing was carried out using CD4+ T cells from blood, cultured in vitro. The CDR3 reads CASSSRTDRSYNSPLHF. Here the CDR3 DNA reads TGTGCCAGCAGTTCCAGGACAGATCGCTCCTATAATTCACCCCTCCACTTT.